This TCR beta chain was retrieved from a study of shared T cell receptors in the human thymus. TCRdb keeps only in-frame clones here, not all; method: immunoSEQ multiplex PCR. This sample carries just under 550,000 clones, 75% to 85% of them seen once, and the ten largest clones take about 0.013%. Germline assignment: CDR1 SGHAT and CDR2 FQNNGV. V shed 6 bases, J shed 2 bases, and the junction held 10 bases outside the gene matches. The CDR3 is 15 amino acids. These data were also filed under a second study, of human thymus T cells. That paper notes: It was healthy Finnish infants having corrective surgery for congenital heart defects who were the donors. Thymic and blood repertoires appeared to carry a bias in their V and J gene usage.

Sequenced: thymocytes. The TCR comes from a boy younger than two with a congenital heart defect. This chain connects TRBV11-2 to TRBJ2-7; TRBD1 matches 7 bases. This CDR3 reads CASRGTGTAPYEQYF. CDR3 bases: TGTGCCAGCAGGGGGACCGGGACAGCTCCCTACGAGCAGTACTTC. Full variable domain (rest looked up from reference TRBV11-2 and TRBJ2-7): EAGVAQSPRYKIIEKRQSVAFWCNPISGHATLYWYQQILGQGPKLLIQFQNNGVVDDSQLPKDRFSAERLKGVDSTLKIQPAKLEDSAVYLCASRGTGTAPYEQYFGPGTRLTVT.